This T cell receptor (beta chain) was identified during a study of Ad26.COV2.S vaccination and SARS-CoV-2 variants. Background on the study: Donor joined the COV1001 Ad26.COV2.S trial arm. Doses of Ad26.COV2.S were injected into muscle once or twice, 56 days apart. The study's findings and limits: Breadth of non-spike TCRs did not differ between vaccinees and placebo recipients.

Concerning this clone: As yet, its antigen is unknown.

Stated treatment: some 20 received Ad26.COV2.S at low or high dose, single or two shots; about 5 received placebo; per-sample allocation not given. Each sample was drawn 63 days after the first injection (of vaccine or placebo). The V segment lost 3 bases and the J segment 1 base; nucleotides outside the gene matches: 15. The CDR3 consists of 20 residues. Germline-derived CDR1 and CDR2 are WSHSY and SAAADI. The method was immunoSEQ multiplex PCR; TCRdb's version includes in-frame clones alone and lacks a portion of them. The table has about 330,000 clones, 85% to 90% seen once. The chain uses TRBV10-2 and TRBJ1-5, with 10 bases identical to TRBD1. Sample: peripheral blood, taken in a trial of Ad26.COV2.S vaccine versus placebo. This receptor was taken from a person between 18 and 60 years old who received the Ad26.COV2.S COVID-19 vaccine or a placebo. For the CDR3, the DNA is TGCGCCAGCAGTGACCCCAGTCCCGGGACAGGGGAGGTAAGCAATCAGCCCCAGCATTTT. It encodes CASSDPSPGTGEVSNQPQHF.